Given below is one T cell receptor (beta chain) in context. The data belong to a study of metastatic and nonmetastatic thyroid tumors. The length of the CDR3 is 10 residues. V lost 0 bases and J lost 15, with 6 bases in between. Germline V gene lookup returns CDR1 MNHNY and CDR2 SVGAGI (reference sequence). In the original analysis: The study took CDR3 differences across clinicopathological groups and made a distant-metastasis classifier for papillary thyroid cancer from them. TCRdb re-called clones via MiXCR from the PCR reads. TCRdb's processing, not the authors', yielded these V and J calls. This table has roughly 14,000 clones, approximately 30% appearing once. Thyroid surgery was performed in patients who had received no treatment beforehand.

This sequence originates from a female donor with papillary thyroid cancer or a benign thyroid nodule (not recorded which). Some clones in this sample may be carry-over from other donors' samples. Sequenced: blood. J is TRBJ2-1 and V is TRBV6-6; D unresolved. The CDR3 spells CASSYSWRFF. The CDR3 nucleotides are TGTGCCAGCAGTTACTCTTGGCGGTTCTTC.